What follows describes a single TCR beta chain. At one of its ends the junction is not consistent with the germline gene, which may arise from a read error. The data are from a study of blood T cell repertoires in COVID-19. The assay was immunoSEQ multiplex PCR, and TCRdb's table has in-frame clones only and misses some. The table lists 400,000 to 450,000 clones, about 91% of them singletons. CDR1 SSHAT and CDR2 FNYEAQ come from the germline V gene (reference sequence). The CDR3 loop spans 15 amino acids. The clonotype comes from a woman in her thirties or forties with COVID-19, enrolled during active disease. The chain couples TRBV7-7 to TRBJ2-3, with a possible D match to TRBD1 (6 bases). The sample taken for sequencing was peripheral blood. The CDR3 spells CASSLRGGLADTQYF. The CDR3 nucleotides read TGTGCTAGCAGCTTACGAGGGGGATTGGCAGATACGCAGTATTTT.